Presented here are 20 T cell receptor beta chains from one specimen sequenced in a study of blood T cell repertoires in COVID-19. The assay was immunoSEQ multiplex PCR, and TCRdb's table has in-frame clones only and misses some. This table has approximately 480,000 clones, 85% to 90% appearing once. Sequencing was performed on peripheral blood. Every receptor here comes from a man aged 18 to 35 with COVID-19, enrolled during active disease.

This chain joins TRBV20-1 and TRBJ2-1; 13 bases are shared with TRBD2. Per germline, CDR1 DFQATT and CDR2 SNEGSKA (reference sequence). With V trimmed by 3 bases and J by 0 bases, 5 bases remained unmatched. The CDR3 has 17 residues. CDR3: CSASGTSGVSSYNEQFF. The CDR3, as DNA: TGCAGTGCTAGTGGGACTAGCGGGGTGAGCTCCTACAATGAGCAGTTCTTC.

V usage is TRBV29-1 and J usage is TRBJ2-2; 9 bases match TRBD2. J gave up 2 bases and V 3 bases, and 4 bases lay outside the gene matches. This CDR3 is built from 15 residues. The germline CDR1 and CDR2 sequences are SQVTM and ANQGSEA. The CDR3 DNA sequence: TGCAGCGTTGACGCTAGCGGGATTAACACCGGGGAGCTGTTTTTT. It encodes CSVDASGINTGELFF.

The chain recombines TRBV24-1 with TRBJ1-1, with TRBD1 identical over 9 bases. J lost 6 bases, V lost 2 bases, and 3 bases had no gene match. The germline CDR1 and CDR2 sequences are KGHDR and SFDVKD. The CDR3 extends over 14 amino acids. CDR3 coding DNA: TGTGCCACCAGTGATTCCCGACAGGGGGCTGAAGCTTTCTTT. Translation gives CATSDSRQGAEAFF.

In its sample, this clone was seen a few times. The genes are TRBV5-1 and TRBJ2-2; TRBD2 is a possible D gene (6 bases). The length of the CDR3 is 15 residues. V lost 4 bases and J 2 bases, leaving 12 bases between the germline ends. CDR1 SGHRS and CDR2 YFSETQ come from the germline V gene. CDR3: CASSGSGPNTGELFF. The CDR3 DNA reads as TGCGCCAGCAGCGGGAGCGGGCCAAACACCGGGGAGCTGTTTTTT.

The rearrangement joins TRBV7-9 to TRBJ2-3, with 12 bases that match TRBD2. This CDR3 comprises 17 residues. Germline V CDR1 and CDR2: SEHNR, FQNEAQ (reference sequence). V was clipped by 5 bases and J by 0 bases; unmatched bases: 6. The CDR3 sequence: CASSLRTSGESTDTQYF. CDR3 in DNA: TGTGCCAGCAGCCTGCGGACTAGCGGGGAAAGCACAGATACGCAGTATTTT.

The V call is TRBV19, the J call TRBJ1-2; the D is unclear. The CDR3 spans 14 residues. Trimming shortened V by 3 bases and J by 4 bases, and 12 bases separated the two germline ends. Germline CDR1 LNHDA, CDR2 SQIVND (reference sequence). The CDR3 protein is CASSISQEVYGYTF. CDR3 coding DNA: TGTGCCAGTAGTATCTCGCAGGAGGTCTATGGCTACACCTTC.

This clone was detected once. The gene calls are TRBV30 and TRBJ1-2; D may be TRBD1 (5 bases). CDR3 length: 15 residues. V was shortened by 0 bases and J by 4 bases, with 15 bases between the two germline ends. The germline V gene has CDR1 GTSNPN and CDR2 SVGIG (reference sequence). Here the CDR3 DNA reads TGTGCCTGGAGTGTATTGGCAGGGAGGGCCTATGGCTACACCTTC. Its protein is CAWSVLAGRAYGYTF.

This chain links TRBV5-6 with TRBJ1-2; D is possibly TRBD1 (6 bases). The germline gives CDR1 SGHDT, CDR2 YYEEEE. CDR3 length: 15 amino acids. Trimming took off 1 base at V and 3 bases at J, with 13 bases between the two ends. The chain's CDR3 is CASSLWGGEYYGYTF. The CDR3 DNA sequence: TGTGCCAGCAGCTTGTGGGGGGGCGAGTACTATGGCTACACCTTC.

V usage is TRBV2 and J usage is TRBJ2-2, with 7 bases matching TRBD1. The CDR3 covers 16 residues. The V gene end was trimmed by 2 bases and the J gene end by 0 bases; junction bases not matched to a gene: 3. Germline lookup yields CDR1 SNHLY and CDR2 FYNNEI. The CDR3 DNA sequence: TGTGCCAGCAGTGAAAGGGACAGCCCGAACACCGGGGAGCTGTTTTTT. It is translated as CASSERDSPNTGELFF.

The chain is built from TRBV6-5 and TRBJ2-7, with D perhaps TRBD2 (6 bases). Germline CDR1 MNHEY, CDR2 SVGAGI. The CDR3 sequence is 13 residues long. V was shortened by 6 bases and J by 7 bases, with 16 bases between the two germline ends. CDR3 DNA sequence: TGTGCCAGCAGCAAGGCGGGGACGCGAGAGCAGTACTTC. It encodes CASSKAGTREQYF.

The CDR3 DNA follows: TGTGCCAGCACTGCCTCGACGGGGGTAACCGGGGAGCTGTTTTTT. This sequence encodes CASTASTGVTGELFF. The rearrangement joins TRBV6-5 to TRBJ2-2; maybe TRBD2 (6 bases). From germline, CDR1 is MNHEY and CDR2 SVGAGI. The CDR3 loop spans 15 amino acids. With 7 bases removed from V and 5 bases from J, the gap between germline ends came to 17 bases.

The chain is built from TRBV7-6 and TRBJ2-2; 7 bases are shared with TRBD1. The CDR3 consists of 15 residues. The germline CDR1 and CDR2 sequences are SGHVS and FNYEAQ. V dropped 2 bases and J dropped 2; count of bases not matched to a gene: 2. For the CDR3, the DNA is TGTGCCAGCAGCTTAACAGGGGTCAACACCGGGGAGCTGTTTTTT. Its translation is CASSLTGVNTGELFF.

This chain connects TRBV5-4 to TRBJ2-5; 11 bases fit TRBD2. Per the germline V gene, CDR1 is SGHNT and CDR2 is YYREEE (reference sequence). V lost 2 bases and J lost 1; bases outside the gene matches: 4. This CDR3 region has 16 residues. The CDR3 reads CASSFRGLAAQETQYF. CDR3 coding DNA: TGTGCCAGCAGCTTCCGGGGACTAGCGGCCCAAGAGACCCAGTACTTC. The whole variable domain, filled in from reference TRBV5-4 and TRBJ2-5, reads ETGVTQSPTHLIKTRGQQVTLRCSSQSGHNTVSWYQQALGQGPQFIFQYYREEENGRGNFPPRFSGLQFPNYSSELNVNALELDDSALYLCASSFRGLAAQETQYFGPGTRLLVL.

The rearrangement joins TRBV7-2 to TRBJ1-1; possibly TRBD1 for D (5 bases). The CDR3 has 14 residues. CDR1 SGHTA and CDR2 FQGNSA come from the germline V gene. Trimming shortened V by 1 base and J by 5 bases, and 11 bases separated the two germline ends. CDR3 DNA sequence: TGTGCCAGCAGCTTAGTACCAGGGCTTACTGAAGCTTTCTTT. This encodes CASSLVPGLTEAFF. Full variable domain (outside the CDR3, taken from reference TRBV7-2 and TRBJ1-1): GAGVSQSPSNKVTEKGKDVELRCDPISGHTALYWYRQSLGQGLEFLIYFQGNSAPDKSGLPSDRFSAERTGGSVSTLTIQRTQQEDSAVYLCASSLVPGLTEAFFGQGTRLTVV.

The V gene is TRBV5-4, the J gene TRBJ1-6; D is possibly TRBD1 (6 bases). Trimming took 3 bases from V and 7 from J, leaving 11 bases between them. Per germline, CDR1 SGHNT and CDR2 YYREEE (reference sequence). The length of the CDR3 is 14 residues. This CDR3 reads CASSSRDTNSPLHF. The CDR3 DNA is TGTGCCAGCAGCTCCCGGGACACCAATTCACCCCTCCACTTT.

The chain has TRBV6-5 and TRBJ2-5; a possible D gene is TRBD1 (6 bases). CDR3 length equals 15 residues. With 3 bases removed from V and 1 base from J, the gap between germline ends came to 12 bases. CDR1 is MNHEY, CDR2 SVGAGI, per germline. The CDR3: CASSYKGGSQETQYF. The CDR3 DNA reads as TGTGCCAGCAGTTATAAAGGGGGATCCCAAGAGACCCAGTACTTC.

This sequence joins TRBV19 and TRBJ2-3, with TRBD2 matching 10 bases. The CDR3 consists of 14 residues. The germline gives CDR1 LNHDA, CDR2 SQIVND (reference sequence). Trimming cost V 6 bases and J 6 bases; bases outside gene matches: 6. CDR3 amino acids: CASSSGGGVDTQYF. The DNA for the CDR3 is TGTGCCAGTAGCAGCGGGGGGGGCGTCGATACGCAGTATTTT.

This chain joins TRBV12-3 or TRBV12-4 and TRBJ1-6; no firm D call. The CDR3 is made up of 13 amino acids. V was clipped by 6 bases and J by 7 bases, with 10 bases between them. The CDR3 DNA sequence: TGTGCCAGCAGAAACTTCGGGAATTCACCCCTCCACTTT. The encoded protein is CASRNFGNSPLHF.

The rearrangement joins TRBV2 to TRBJ1-1; a possible D gene is TRBD1 (5 bases). The V end was cut by 4 bases, the J end by 7 bases, with 13 bases between. This CDR3 has 13 residues. CDR1 is SNHLY and CDR2 is FYNNEI in the germline V gene. Written as DNA, the CDR3 is TGTGCCAGCAGTGGGACACCGGGAGGTGAAGCTTTCTTT. It is translated as CASSGTPGGEAFF.

The chain employs TRBV5-1 and TRBJ2-3; D uncertain. Deletions cut 2 bases from V and 5 bases from J, with 3 bases between. Germline V gene data show CDR1 as SGHRS and CDR2 as YFSETQ. CDR3 length equals 11 residues. The CDR3 here is CASSFLDTQYF. The CDR3 coding sequence is TGCGCCAGCAGCTTCTTAGATACGCAGTATTTT.